The present T cell receptor beta chain was sequenced within a study of CD8 T cells in ankylosing spondylitis. Regarding the study as a whole: Ankylosing spondylitis blood appeared to be characterized by a TCR beta motif of 7 to 9 highly homologous variants.

This clonotype showed up many times. Its specificity is unknown. TCRdb recomputed calls from the 5' RACE reads with MiXCR, one row per CDR3 protein. The sample holds approximately 400,000 distinct CDR3 sequences; 15% to 20% are singletons and the top ten take about 0.94%. The specimen was blood, either unsorted or a sorted T cell fraction (not recorded which). The receptor comes from a male donor with ankylosing spondylitis.

DNA of the CDR3: TGTGCCAGCAGTTTAGGGGACAGGCGGTACGAGCAGTACTTC. This gives the protein CASSLGDRRYEQYF. The rearrangement uses TRBV27 and TRBJ2-7; 8 bases align to TRBD1. From germline, CDR1 is MNHEY and CDR2 SMNVEV (reference sequence). The CDR3 loop spans 14 amino acids. The junction had 4 bases not matched to a gene; V was cut back by 2 bases and J by 4 bases.